The 12 T cell receptor beta chains given below trace back to one sample, sequenced in a study of OX40 agonist ivuxolimab in advanced cancers. The repertoire was sequenced with immunoSEQ multiplex PCR; TCRdb's copy has only in-frame clones and lacks some. The sample carries some 86,000 clones, about 90% recorded once. The source material was CD4+ or CD8+ T cells sorted from blood, sampled in a trial of the OX40 agonist ivuxolimab. These receptors were taken from an adult with an advanced solid tumor such as melanoma, head and neck, liver or kidney cancer.

This rearrangement joins TRBV7-9 to TRBJ1-2; D remains ambiguous. The CDR3 has 16 residues. Germline V gene data show CDR1 as SEHNR and CDR2 as FQNEAQ (reference sequence). V was shortened by 1 base and J by 7 bases, with 19 bases between the two germline ends. CDR3 residues: CASSLVIMGSRGGYTF. The CDR3 nucleotides are TGTGCCAGCAGCTTAGTAATAATGGGTTCTAGAGGTGGCTACACCTTC.

This chain uses TRBV6-6 with TRBJ2-7, with D possibly matching TRBD1 (6 bases). Trimming left V 1 base short and J 0 bases short, with 10 bases between. The CDR3 covers 15 residues. The germline CDR1 and CDR2 sequences are MNHNY and SVGAGI (reference sequence). In DNA form, the CDR3 reads TGTGCCAGCAGTTACTTACGGGACACCTCCTACGAGCAGTACTTC. The encoded protein is CASSYLRDTSYEQYF.

J is TRBJ2-2 and V is TRBV18; 9 bases match TRBD1. Germline loops: CDR1 KGHSH, CDR2 LQKENI. This CDR3 spans 15 amino acids. Trimming cost V 4 bases and J 4 bases; bases outside gene matches: 4. In DNA, the CDR3 is TGTGCCAGCTCACTAGACAGGGGGAGCACCGGGGAGCTGTTTTTT. Its protein product is CASSLDRGSTGELFF. Full variable domain (rest looked up from reference TRBV18 and TRBJ2-2): NAGVMQNPRHLVRRRGQEARLRCSPMKGHSHVYWYRQLPEEGLKFMVYLQKENIIDESGMPKERFSAEFPKEGPSILRIQQVVRGDSAAYFCASSLDRGSTGELFFGEGSRLTVL.

This clone came up a few times. V and J are TRBV7-9 and TRBJ1-2, with unresolved D. The CDR3 length is 13 residues. The ends were cut back, 2 bases at V and 0 bases at J, with 4 bases in the middle. The germline CDR1 and CDR2 sequences are SEHNR and FQNEAQ (reference sequence). CDR3 sequence (DNA): TGTGCCAGCAGCTTACCCGCTAACTATGGCTACACCTTC. Its protein product is CASSLPANYGYTF.

This chain connects TRBV2 to TRBJ2-7; TRBD2 matches 10 bases. V shed 8 bases, J shed 1 base, and the junction held 8 bases outside the gene matches. CDR3 size: 15 residues. Germline V gives CDR1 SNHLY, CDR2 FYNNEI. CDR3 residues: CASRPGTSASYEQYF. Written as DNA, the CDR3 is TGTGCCAGCCGCCCCGGGACTAGCGCATCCTACGAGCAGTACTTC.

This clone was recorded only once. CDR3 nucleotide sequence: TGTGCCAGCAGCACGGGACAGGGGGCGACTGAAGCTTTCTTT. Its protein product is CASSTGQGATEAFF. This chain joins TRBV6-6 and TRBJ1-1, with TRBD1 matching over 12 bases. The CDR3 spans 14 residues. Per the germline V gene, CDR1 is MNHNY and CDR2 is SVGAGI (reference sequence). Trimming removed 6 bases from V and 5 bases from J; junction bases left unmatched: 4.

V usage is TRBV29-1 and J usage is TRBJ2-7; D possibly uses TRBD1 or TRBD2 (5 bases each). The CDR3 spans 13 residues. V lost 0 bases to trimming and J lost 9 bases, with 15 bases between them. Germline V lookup: CDR1 SQVTM, CDR2 ANQGSEA. The CDR3 spells CSVEDLGERGQYF. CDR3 in DNA: TGCAGCGTTGAAGATCTAGGGGAGAGGGGGCAGTACTTC.

This chain joins TRBV4-1 and TRBJ2-7, with TRBD2 as a possible D gene (6 bases). V dropped 1 base and J dropped 4 bases, with 11 bases sitting between them. Germline V gene sequence: CDR1 MGHRA, CDR2 YSYEKL. The CDR3 extends over 14 amino acids. The CDR3 bases are TGCGCCAGCAGCCAAGGACCGGGGGATTACGAGCAGTACTTC. Translated, it gives CASSQGPGDYEQYF.

The chain employs TRBV6-6 and TRBJ2-7, with D possibly matching TRBD2 (5 bases). The V gene's germline CDR1 is MNHNY and CDR2 SVGAGI (reference sequence). The germline V and J ends were trimmed by 3 bases and 4 bases, with 19 bases remaining between them. The CDR3 is 16 amino acids. The CDR3 DNA follows: TGTGCCAGCAGTTATAGGGATGTCGTGACGGGGTACGAGCAGTACTTC. It encodes CASSYRDVVTGYEQYF.

This sequence joins TRBV27 and TRBJ2-5; 8 bases agree with TRBD2. After removal of 5 bases from V and 4 bases from J, the junction contained 9 bases not matched to a gene. CDR3 length: 15 amino acids. The germline V gene has CDR1 MNHEY and CDR2 SMNVEV (reference sequence). Here the CDR3 DNA reads TGTGCCAGCAGTGCGCGGGGGACTAGGGCAGAGACCCAGTACTTC. It is translated as CASSARGTRAETQYF.

The chain recombines TRBV6-4 with TRBJ2-7; 7 bases are a match to TRBD1. The CDR3 totals 14 residues. From germline, CDR1 is MRHNA and CDR2 SNTAGT. V was pared by 6 bases and J by 3 bases, with 8 bases of the junction left unmatched. Written as DNA, the CDR3 is TGTGCCAGCAGCCACGACAGGGTCAGCTACGAGCAGTACTTC. It translates to CASSHDRVSYEQYF.

This rearrangement joins TRBV2 to TRBJ1-2; TRBD1 might be the D (6 bases). The CDR3 covers 13 residues. Germline values: CDR1 SNHLY, CDR2 FYNNEI. V lost 0 bases, J lost 8 bases, and 10 bases lay in between. The CDR3 is CASSEAGGFGYTF. CDR3 coding DNA: TGTGCCAGCAGTGAAGCAGGGGGATTCGGCTACACCTTC.